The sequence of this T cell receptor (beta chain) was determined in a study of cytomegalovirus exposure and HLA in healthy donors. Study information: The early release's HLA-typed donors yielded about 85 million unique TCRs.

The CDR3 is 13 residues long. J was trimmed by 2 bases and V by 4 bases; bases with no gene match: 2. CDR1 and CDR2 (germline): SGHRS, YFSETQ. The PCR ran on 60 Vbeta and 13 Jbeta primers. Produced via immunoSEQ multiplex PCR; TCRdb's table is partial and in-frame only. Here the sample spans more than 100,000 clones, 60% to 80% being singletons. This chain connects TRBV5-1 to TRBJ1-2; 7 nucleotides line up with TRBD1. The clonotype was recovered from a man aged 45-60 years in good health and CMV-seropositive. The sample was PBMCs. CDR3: CASSATGNYGYTF. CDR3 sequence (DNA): TGCGCCAGCAGCGCGACAGGGAACTATGGCTACACCTTC.